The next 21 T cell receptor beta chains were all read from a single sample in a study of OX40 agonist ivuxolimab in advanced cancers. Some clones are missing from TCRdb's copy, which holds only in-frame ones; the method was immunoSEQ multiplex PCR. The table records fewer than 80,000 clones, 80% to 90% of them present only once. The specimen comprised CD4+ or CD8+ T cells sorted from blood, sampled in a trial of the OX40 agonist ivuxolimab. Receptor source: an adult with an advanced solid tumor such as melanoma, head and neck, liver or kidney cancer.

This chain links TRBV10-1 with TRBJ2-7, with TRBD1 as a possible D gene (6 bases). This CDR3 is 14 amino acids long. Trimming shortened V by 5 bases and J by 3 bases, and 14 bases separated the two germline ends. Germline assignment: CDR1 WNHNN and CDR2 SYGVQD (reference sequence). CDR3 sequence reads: CASSKDSRCYEQYF. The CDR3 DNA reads TGCGCCAGCAGTAAGGACAGCAGGTGCTACGAGCAGTACTTC.

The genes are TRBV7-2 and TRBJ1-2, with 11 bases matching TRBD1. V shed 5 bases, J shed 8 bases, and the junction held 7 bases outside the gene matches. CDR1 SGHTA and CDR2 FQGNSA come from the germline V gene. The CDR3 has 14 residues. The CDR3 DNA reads TGTGCCAGCAGCCCCGGACAGGGGGCGCGGGGCTACACCTTC. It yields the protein CASSPGQGARGYTF.

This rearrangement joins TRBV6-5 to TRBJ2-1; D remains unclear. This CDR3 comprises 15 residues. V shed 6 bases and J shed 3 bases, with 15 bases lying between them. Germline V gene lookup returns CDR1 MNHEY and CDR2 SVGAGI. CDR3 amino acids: CASSPPTGDYNEQFF. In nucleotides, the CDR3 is TGTGCCAGCAGCCCTCCAACTGGCGACTACAATGAGCAGTTCTTC.

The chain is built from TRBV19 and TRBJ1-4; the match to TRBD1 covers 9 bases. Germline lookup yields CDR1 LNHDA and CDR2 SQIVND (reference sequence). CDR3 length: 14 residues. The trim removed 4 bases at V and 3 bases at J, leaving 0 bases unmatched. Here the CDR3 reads CASSRQGANEKLFF. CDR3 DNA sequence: TGTGCCAGTAGTAGACAGGGGGCTAATGAAAAACTGTTTTTT.

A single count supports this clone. This chain's CDR3 is CASSLLRLAGETQYF. The DNA of the CDR3 is TGTGCCAGCAGCTTGCTCAGACTAGCGGGAGAGACCCAGTACTTC. The chain combines TRBV7-9 with TRBJ2-5; 10 bases align to TRBD2. This CDR3 contains 15 residues. Per germline, CDR1 SEHNR and CDR2 FQNEAQ (reference sequence). The junction had 5 bases not matched to a gene; V was cut back by 3 bases and J by 4 bases.

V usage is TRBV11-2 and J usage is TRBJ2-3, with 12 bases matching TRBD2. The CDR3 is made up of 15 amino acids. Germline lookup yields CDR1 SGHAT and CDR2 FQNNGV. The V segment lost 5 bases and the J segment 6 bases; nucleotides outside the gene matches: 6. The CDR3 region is CASSQRTSGKDTQYF. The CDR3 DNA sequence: TGTGCCAGCAGCCAACGGACTAGCGGGAAGGATACGCAGTATTTT.

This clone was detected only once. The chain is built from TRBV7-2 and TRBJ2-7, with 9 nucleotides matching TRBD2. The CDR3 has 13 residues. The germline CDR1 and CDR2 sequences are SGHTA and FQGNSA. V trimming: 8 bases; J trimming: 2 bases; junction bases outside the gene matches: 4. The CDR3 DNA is TGTGCCAGCGGTTCTAGCGGGGCCTACGAGCAGTACTTC. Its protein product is CASGSSGAYEQYF.

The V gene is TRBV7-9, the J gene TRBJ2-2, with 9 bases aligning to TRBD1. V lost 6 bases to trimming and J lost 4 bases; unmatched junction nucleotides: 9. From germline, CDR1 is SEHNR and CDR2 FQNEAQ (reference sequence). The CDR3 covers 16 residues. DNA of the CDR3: TGTGCCAGCAGACCCGGGACAGGGTTACGCACCGGGGAGCTGTTTTTT. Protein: CASRPGTGLRTGELFF.

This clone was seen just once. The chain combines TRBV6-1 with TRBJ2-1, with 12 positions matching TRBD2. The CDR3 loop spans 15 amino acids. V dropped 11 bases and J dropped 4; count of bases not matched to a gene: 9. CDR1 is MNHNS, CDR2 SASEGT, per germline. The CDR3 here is CAGSYGTSGYNEQFF. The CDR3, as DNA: TGTGCCGGGAGCTACGGGACTAGCGGGTACAATGAGCAGTTCTTC.

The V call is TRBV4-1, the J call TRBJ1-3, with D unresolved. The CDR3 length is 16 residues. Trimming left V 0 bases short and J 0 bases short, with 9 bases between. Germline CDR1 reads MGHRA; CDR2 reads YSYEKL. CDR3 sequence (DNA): TGCGCCAGCAGCCAAGATCGTTTGGACTCTGGAAACACCATATATTTT. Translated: CASSQDRLDSGNTIYF.

CDR3 sequence (DNA): TGTGCCAGCAGAACGGCAGATACGCAGTATTTT. Encoded protein: CASRTADTQYF. This chain uses TRBV6-5 with TRBJ2-3; no definite D call. CDR3 length equals 11 residues. CDR1 MNHEY and CDR2 SVGAGI come from the germline V gene. The germline V and J ends were trimmed by 6 bases and 4 bases, with 5 bases remaining between them.

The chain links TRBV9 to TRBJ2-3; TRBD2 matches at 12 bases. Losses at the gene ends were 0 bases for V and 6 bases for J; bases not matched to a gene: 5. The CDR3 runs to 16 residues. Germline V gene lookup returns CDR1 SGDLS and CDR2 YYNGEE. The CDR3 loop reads CASSVGPSGGADTQYF. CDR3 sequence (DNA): TGTGCCAGCAGCGTAGGCCCTAGCGGGGGGGCTGATACGCAGTATTTT.

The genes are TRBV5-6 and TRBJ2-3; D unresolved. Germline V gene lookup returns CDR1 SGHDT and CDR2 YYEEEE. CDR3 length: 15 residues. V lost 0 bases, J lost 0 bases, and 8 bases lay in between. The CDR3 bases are TGTGCCAGCAGCTTGGAACCACTCAGCACAGATACGCAGTATTTT. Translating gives CASSLEPLSTDTQYF.

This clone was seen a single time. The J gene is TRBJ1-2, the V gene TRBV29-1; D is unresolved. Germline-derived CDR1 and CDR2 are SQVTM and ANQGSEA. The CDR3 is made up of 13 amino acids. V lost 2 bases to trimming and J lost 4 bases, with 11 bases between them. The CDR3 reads CSVERESGYGYTF. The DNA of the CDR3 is TGCAGCGTTGAAAGGGAGTCGGGCTATGGCTACACCTTC.

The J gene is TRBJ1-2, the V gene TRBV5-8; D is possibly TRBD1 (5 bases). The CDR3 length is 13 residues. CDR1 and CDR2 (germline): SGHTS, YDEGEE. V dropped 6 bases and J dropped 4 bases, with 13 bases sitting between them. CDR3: CASTPGEVYGYTF. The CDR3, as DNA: TGTGCCAGCACCCCGGGGGAGGTCTATGGCTACACCTTC.

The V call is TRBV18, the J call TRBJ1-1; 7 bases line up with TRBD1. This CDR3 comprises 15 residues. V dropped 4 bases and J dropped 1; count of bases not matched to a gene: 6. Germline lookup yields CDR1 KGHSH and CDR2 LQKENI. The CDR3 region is CASSLLGQSNTEAFF. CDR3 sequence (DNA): TGTGCCAGCTCACTACTGGGACAGTCGAACACTGAAGCTTTCTTT.

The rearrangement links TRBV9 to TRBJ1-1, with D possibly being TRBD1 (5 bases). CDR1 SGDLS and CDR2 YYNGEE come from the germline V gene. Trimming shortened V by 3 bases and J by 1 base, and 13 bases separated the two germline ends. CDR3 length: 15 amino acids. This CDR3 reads CASSASQVGNTEAFF. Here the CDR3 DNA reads TGTGCCAGCAGCGCGTCACAGGTAGGGAACACTGAAGCTTTCTTT.

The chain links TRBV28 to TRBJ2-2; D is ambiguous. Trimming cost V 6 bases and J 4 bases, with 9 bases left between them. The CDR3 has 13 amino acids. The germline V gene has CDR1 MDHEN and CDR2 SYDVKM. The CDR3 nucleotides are TGTGCCAGCAGGGAAACATCCACCGGGGAGCTGTTTTTT. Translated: CASRETSTGELFF.

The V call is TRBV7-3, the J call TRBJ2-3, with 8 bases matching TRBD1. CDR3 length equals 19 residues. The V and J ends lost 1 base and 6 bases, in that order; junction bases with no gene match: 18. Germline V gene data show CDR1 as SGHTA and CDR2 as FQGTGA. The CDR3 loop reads CASSLRLRDRGLGHDTQYF. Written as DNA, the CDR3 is TGTGCCAGCAGCTTAAGGCTTCGTGACAGGGGTCTCGGGCACGATACGCAGTATTTT.

The CDR3 protein is CASSRDWASGGDSTDTQYF. The DNA for the CDR3 is TGTGCCAGCAGCCGCGATTGGGCTAGCGGGGGGGATAGCACAGATACGCAGTATTTT. The chain uses TRBV4-2 and TRBJ2-3; 12 bases agree with TRBD2. The trim removed 4 bases at V and 0 bases at J, leaving 11 bases unmatched. From germline, CDR1 is LGHNA and CDR2 YNFKEQ. The CDR3 is 19 amino acids.

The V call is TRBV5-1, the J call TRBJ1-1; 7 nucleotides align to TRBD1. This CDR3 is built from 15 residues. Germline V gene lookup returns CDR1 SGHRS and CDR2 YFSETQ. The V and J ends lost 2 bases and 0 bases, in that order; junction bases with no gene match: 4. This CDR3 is CASSFAQGLNTEAFF. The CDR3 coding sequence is TGCGCCAGCAGCTTTGCACAGGGGTTGAACACTGAAGCTTTCTTT.